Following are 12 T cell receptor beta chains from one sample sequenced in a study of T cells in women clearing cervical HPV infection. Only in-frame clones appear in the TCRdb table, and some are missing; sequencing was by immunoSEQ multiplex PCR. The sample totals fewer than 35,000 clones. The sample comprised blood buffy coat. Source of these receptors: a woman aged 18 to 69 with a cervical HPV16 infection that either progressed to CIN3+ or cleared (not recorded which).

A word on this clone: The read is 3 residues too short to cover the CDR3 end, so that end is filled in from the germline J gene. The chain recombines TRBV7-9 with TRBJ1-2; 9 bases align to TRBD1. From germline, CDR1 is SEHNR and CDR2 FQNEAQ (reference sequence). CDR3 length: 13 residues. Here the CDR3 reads CASSRGQGYDYTF. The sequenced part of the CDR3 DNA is TGTGCCAGCAGCAGGGGACAGGGCTACGAC.

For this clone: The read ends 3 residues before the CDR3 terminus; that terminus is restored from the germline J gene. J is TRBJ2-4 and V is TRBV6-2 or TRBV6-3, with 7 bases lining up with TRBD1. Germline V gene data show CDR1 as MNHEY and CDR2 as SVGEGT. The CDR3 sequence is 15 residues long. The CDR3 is CASSPPGQTNYGQYF. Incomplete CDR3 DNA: TGTGCCAGCAGCCCCCCGGGACAGACAAACTATGGT.

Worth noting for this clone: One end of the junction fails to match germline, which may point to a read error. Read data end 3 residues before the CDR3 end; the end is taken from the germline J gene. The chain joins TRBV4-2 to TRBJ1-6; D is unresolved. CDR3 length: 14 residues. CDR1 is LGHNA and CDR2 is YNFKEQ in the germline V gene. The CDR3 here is CASSRQVWDSPLHF. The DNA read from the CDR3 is TGCGCCAGCAGCCGTCAGGTATGGGATTCACCC.

The covered CDR3 bases are TGTGCTAGTGGTCCCTCAGGACAGTTGAACACTGAA. Its translation: CASGPSGQLNTE. The CDR3 in full is CASGPSGQLNTEAFF. V is TRBV12-5 and J is TRBJ1-1; TRBD1 is a possible D gene (6 bases). The observed sequence ends 3 residues before the CDR3 terminus, with the missing tail filled in from the germline J gene. Looked up from germline, CDR1 is LGHNT and CDR2 is FRNRAP. Trimming pared 5 bases from V and 0 bases from J, leaving 13 bases between. CDR3 size: 15 residues.

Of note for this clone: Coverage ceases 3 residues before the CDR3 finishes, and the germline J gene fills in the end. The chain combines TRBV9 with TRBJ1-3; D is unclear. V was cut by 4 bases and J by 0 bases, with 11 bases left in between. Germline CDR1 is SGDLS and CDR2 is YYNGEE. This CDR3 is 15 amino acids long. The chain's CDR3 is CASSPQKSSGNTIYF. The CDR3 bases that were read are TGTGCCAGCAGCCCCCAGAAGTCCTCTGGAAACACC.

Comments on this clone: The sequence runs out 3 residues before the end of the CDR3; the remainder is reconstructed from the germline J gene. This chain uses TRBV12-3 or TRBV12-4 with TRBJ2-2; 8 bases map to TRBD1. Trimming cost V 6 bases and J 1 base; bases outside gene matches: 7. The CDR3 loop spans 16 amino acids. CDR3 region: CASSLMDRVNTGELFF. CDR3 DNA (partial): TGTGCCAGCAGCCTTATGGACAGGGTGAACACCGGGGAG.

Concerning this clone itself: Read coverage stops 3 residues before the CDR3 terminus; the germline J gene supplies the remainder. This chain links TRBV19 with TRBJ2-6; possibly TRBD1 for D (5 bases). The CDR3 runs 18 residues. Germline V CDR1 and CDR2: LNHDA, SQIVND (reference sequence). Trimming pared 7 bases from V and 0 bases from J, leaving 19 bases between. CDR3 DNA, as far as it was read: TGTGCCAGTATTGGGTTGACAGCTAGTAGCTCTGGGGCCAACGTC. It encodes CASIGLTASSSGANV. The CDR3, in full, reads CASIGLTASSSGANVLTF.

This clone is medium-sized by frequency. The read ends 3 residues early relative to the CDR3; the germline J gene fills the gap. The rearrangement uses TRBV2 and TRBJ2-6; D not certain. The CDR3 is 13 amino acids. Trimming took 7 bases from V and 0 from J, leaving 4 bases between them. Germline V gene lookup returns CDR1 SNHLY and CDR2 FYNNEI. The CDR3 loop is CASTPSGANVLTF. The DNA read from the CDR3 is TGTGCCAGCACTCCCTCTGGGGCCAACGTC.

CDR3 bases read: TGTGCCAGCTCACCTCTCAACCGGGACAGGGCGTTCAACGAC. Translation gives CASSPLNRDRAFND. The CDR3 in full is CASSPLNRDRAFNDYTF. The genes are TRBV18 and TRBJ1-2, with TRBD1 matching 9 bases. The read stops 3 residues short of the end of the CDR3; the missing end is completed from the germline J gene. The CDR3 has 17 residues. Per germline, CDR1 KGHSH and CDR2 LQKENI.

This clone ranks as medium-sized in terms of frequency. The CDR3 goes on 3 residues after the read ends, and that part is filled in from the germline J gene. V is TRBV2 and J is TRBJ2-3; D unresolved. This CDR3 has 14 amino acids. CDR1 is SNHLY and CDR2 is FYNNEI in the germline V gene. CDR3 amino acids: CASSVGQLGETQYF. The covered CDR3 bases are TGTGCCAGCAGTGTAGGGCAGCTGGGTGAGACG.

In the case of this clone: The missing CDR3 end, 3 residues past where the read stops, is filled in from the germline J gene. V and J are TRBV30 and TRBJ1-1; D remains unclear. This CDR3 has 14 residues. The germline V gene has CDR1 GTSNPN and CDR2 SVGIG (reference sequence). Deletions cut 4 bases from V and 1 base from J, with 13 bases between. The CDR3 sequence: CAWTPRNRNTEAFF. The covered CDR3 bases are TGTGCCTGGACCCCAAGGAACAGGAACACTGAA.

The covered CDR3 bases are TGTGCCAGCTCACCCCGGACAGACAAAACCTCATACGAC. Protein product: CASSPRTDKTSYD. The entire CDR3 sequence reads CASSPRTDKTSYDYTF. The J gene is TRBJ1-2, the V gene TRBV18, with D possibly TRBD1 on 6 matching bases. The DNA ends 3 residues before the CDR3 does, and the rest of the CDR3 is filled in from the germline J gene. The length of the CDR3 is 16 residues. Germline-derived CDR1 and CDR2 are KGHSH and LQKENI.